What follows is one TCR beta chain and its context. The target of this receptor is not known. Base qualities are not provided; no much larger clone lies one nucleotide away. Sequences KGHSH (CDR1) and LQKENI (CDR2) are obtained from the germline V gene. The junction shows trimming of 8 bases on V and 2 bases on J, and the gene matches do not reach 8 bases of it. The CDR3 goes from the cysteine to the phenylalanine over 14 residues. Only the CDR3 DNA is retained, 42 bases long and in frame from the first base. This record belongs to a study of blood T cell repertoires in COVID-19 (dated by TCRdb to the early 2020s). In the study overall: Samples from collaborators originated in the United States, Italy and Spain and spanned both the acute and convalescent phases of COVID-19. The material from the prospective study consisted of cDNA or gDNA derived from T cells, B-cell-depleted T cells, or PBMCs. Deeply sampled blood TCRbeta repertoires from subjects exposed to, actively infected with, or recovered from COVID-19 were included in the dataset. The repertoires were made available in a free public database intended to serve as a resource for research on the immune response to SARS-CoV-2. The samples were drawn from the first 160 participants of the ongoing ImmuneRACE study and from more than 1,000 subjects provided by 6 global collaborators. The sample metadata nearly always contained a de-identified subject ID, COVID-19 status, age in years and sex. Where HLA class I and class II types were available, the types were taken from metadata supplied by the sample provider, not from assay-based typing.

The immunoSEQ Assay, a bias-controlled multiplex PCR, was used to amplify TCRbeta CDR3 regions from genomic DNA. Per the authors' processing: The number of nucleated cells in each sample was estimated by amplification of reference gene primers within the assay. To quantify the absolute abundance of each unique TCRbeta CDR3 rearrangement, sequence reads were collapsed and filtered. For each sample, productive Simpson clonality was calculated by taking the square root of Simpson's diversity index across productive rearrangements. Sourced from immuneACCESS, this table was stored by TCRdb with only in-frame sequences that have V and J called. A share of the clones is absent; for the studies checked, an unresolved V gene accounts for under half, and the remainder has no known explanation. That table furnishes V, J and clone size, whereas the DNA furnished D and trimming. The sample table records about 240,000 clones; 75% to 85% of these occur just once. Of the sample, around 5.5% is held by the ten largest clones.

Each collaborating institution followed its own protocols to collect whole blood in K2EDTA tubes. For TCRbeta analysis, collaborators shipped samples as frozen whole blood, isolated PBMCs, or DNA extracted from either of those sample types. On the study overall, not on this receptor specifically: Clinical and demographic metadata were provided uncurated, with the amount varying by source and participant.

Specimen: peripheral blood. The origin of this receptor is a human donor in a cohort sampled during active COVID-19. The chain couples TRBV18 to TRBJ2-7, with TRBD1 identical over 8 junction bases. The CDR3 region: CASTTGGLPYEQYF. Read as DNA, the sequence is TGTGCCAGCACCACAGGGGGTCTCCCCTACGAGCAGTACTTC.